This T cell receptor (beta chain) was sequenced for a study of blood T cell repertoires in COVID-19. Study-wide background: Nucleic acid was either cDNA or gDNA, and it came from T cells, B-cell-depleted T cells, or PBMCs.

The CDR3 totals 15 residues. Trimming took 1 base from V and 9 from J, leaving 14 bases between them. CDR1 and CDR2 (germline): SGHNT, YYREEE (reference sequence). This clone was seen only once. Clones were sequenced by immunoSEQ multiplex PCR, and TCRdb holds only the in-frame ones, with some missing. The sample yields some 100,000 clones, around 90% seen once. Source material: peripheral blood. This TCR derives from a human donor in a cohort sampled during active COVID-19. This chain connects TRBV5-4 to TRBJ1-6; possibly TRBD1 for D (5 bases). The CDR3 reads CASSLRQGDGSPLHF. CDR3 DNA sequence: TGTGCCAGCAGCTTGAGGCAGGGCGATGGTTCACCCCTCCACTTT.